This TCR beta chain was documented in a study of tumor-infiltrating lymphocytes in primary liver carcinoma. Turning to the study itself: The patients presented with primary liver carcinoma, which was managed through surgical resection. There were tumors of stage T1-T3 N0M0, each 4.2 to 10 cm across.

Unsorted whole blood supplied the blood RNA, and germline DNA was isolated too. Regarding the study as a whole: Blood fell significantly below tumors in its top-250-clone fraction (p = 0.039).

The input was about 500 ng total RNA; TCR beta cDNA was made from it with a constant-region primer. Slightly modified ARM-PCR served as the procedure for the TCR beta libraries. These libraries came from three rounds of nested multiplex PCR. A C-beta reverse primer and TRBV1-TRBV30 forward primers served in each of the first two PCR rounds, at around 10 cycles apiece. TCRdb redid the calling of the multiplex PCR reads with MiXCR, one entry per CDR3 protein. The table has about 300,000 distinct CDR3 sequences, around three fifths seen once. This CDR3 has 13 residues. CDR1 and CDR2 from the germline V gene are SQVTM and ANQGSEA. V lost 6 bases and J lost 6, with 14 bases in between. As concerns this clonotype: Its target is unknown.

The chain combines TRBV29-1 with TRBJ2-2; perhaps TRBD1 as D (6 bases). The clonotype was recovered from a man in his forties or fifties with primary liver carcinoma and hepatitis B virus infection. Sequences were obtained from peripheral blood. The DNA for the CDR3 is TGCAGCGTCGTACAGGGACGCGCCGGGGAGCTGTTTTTT. Encoded protein: CSVVQGRAGELFF.